Below are 8 T cell receptor beta chains sequenced from a single sample in a study of CD8+CD57+ T cells in acquired aplastic anemia. According to the study, genomic DNA was the template for TCR beta VDJ and CDR3 profiling. TCRdb reprocessed the reads via MiXCR and lists one record per CDR3 protein. Among some 130,000 distinct CDR3 sequences, around 41% were seen once, and the ten largest hold 8.4%. Material for sequencing was sorted CD4+, CD8+, or CD8+CD57+ T cells (not recorded which) from PBMCs. The receptors were sampled from a human donor in good health, serving as a control.

This clonotype appeared many times. The chain combines TRBV19 with TRBJ1-1; D is perhaps TRBD1 (6 bases). Germline assignment: CDR1 LNHDA and CDR2 SQIVND (reference sequence). The V gene lost 10 bases and the J gene lost 4 bases, with 13 bases spanning the gap. The CDR3 loop spans 12 amino acids. The CDR3 spells CATVQGGTEAFF. DNA for the CDR3: TGTGCCACGGTACAGGGAGGCACTGAAGCTTTCTTT.

This clonotype turned up a few times. V gene TRBV7-8 combines with J gene TRBJ2-7, with 10 bases lining up with TRBD1. CDR1 SGHVS and CDR2 FQNEAQ come from the germline V gene. With V trimmed by 2 bases and J by 7 bases, 5 bases remained unmatched. The CDR3 has 14 amino acids. The CDR3 nucleotides are TGTGCCAGCAGCTTAACCGGGACAGGGGTTGAGCAGTACTTC. Protein product: CASSLTGTGVEQYF. The full variable domain, rest sourced from reference TRBV7-8 and TRBJ2-7, is GAGVSQSPRYKVAKRGQDVALRCDPISGHVSLFWYQQALGQGPEFLTYFQNEAQLDKSGLPSDRFFAERPEGSVSTLKIQRTQQEDSAVYLCASSLTGTGVEQYFGPGTRLTVT.

This clonotype was counted only a few times. This chain joins TRBV28 and TRBJ2-6; the D is unclear. CDR1 and CDR2 (germline): MDHEN, SYDVKM. This CDR3 is built from 13 residues. Trimming took off 6 bases at V and 4 bases at J, with 7 bases between the two ends. The CDR3 loop reads CASSSQGANVLTF. In DNA, the CDR3 is TGTGCCAGCAGCTCTCAGGGGGCCAACGTCCTGACTTTC.

This clonotype was recorded many times. V is TRBV6-1 and J is TRBJ1-1; no clear D gene. The CDR3 sequence is 13 residues long. Germline V gives CDR1 MNHNS, CDR2 SASEGT. The V end lost 6 bases, the J end lost 5 bases, and 13 bases lay between the germline ends. CDR3 bases: TGTGCCAGCAGAAGGGTAGAATTAACTGAAGCTTTCTTT. Its translation is CASRRVELTEAFF.

The rearrangement links TRBV12-3 or TRBV12-4 to TRBJ1-1; D remains unclear. The ends were cut back, 6 bases at V and 3 bases at J, with 5 bases in the middle. This CDR3 has 11 residues. CDR3 region: CASSFDTEAFF. For the CDR3, the DNA is TGTGCCAGCAGCTTCGACACTGAAGCTTTCTTT.

The V and J genes are TRBV19 and TRBJ1-2, with D possibly TRBD1 on 5 matching bases. CDR3 length: 13 residues. The ends were cut back, 5 bases at V and 12 bases at J, with 19 bases in the middle. CDR1 is LNHDA, CDR2 SQIVND, per germline (reference sequence). CDR3 coding DNA: TGTGCCAGTAGTGCCGGGACGCCCGGACTCAACACCTTC. This codes for CASSAGTPGLNTF.

This clonotype was seen more than once but under ten times. The chain employs TRBV6-1 and TRBJ1-4, with D unclear. In germline, CDR1 is MNHNS, CDR2 SASEGT. V was cut by 5 bases and J by 6 bases, with 10 bases left in between. This CDR3 is built from 13 residues. CDR3 protein: CASSRTEHEKLFF. Written as DNA, the CDR3 is TGTGCCAGCAGTCGGACGGAGCATGAAAAACTGTTTTTT.

The chain carries TRBV9 and TRBJ2-3; D assignment may be TRBD1 or TRBD2 (5 bases each). This CDR3 has 16 amino acids. The V end lost 0 bases, the J end lost 0 bases, and 11 bases lay between the germline ends. Looked up from germline, CDR1 is SGDLS and CDR2 is YYNGEE. CDR3 DNA: TGTGCCAGCAGCGTAGCCGGGGCCTCTAGCACAGATACGCAGTATTTT. Translation: CASSVAGASSTDTQYF.